This T cell receptor beta chain is drawn from a study of T cell responses to AZD1222 COVID-19 vaccine. Deletions cut 3 bases from V and 7 bases from J, with 16 bases between. Germline CDR1 SNHLY, CDR2 FYNNEI. There are 15 residues in the CDR3. Comment on this clone: The target antigen is unknown.

Study results and caveats: Targeting of unmutated variant regions was reportedly seen in nearly half of spike-specific TCRs.

Sequencing was performed with immunoSEQ multiplex PCR; in TCRdb, only in-frame clones are kept and a portion is missing. The repertoire has tens of thousands of clones, about three quarters of them found once; the top ten carry around 6.6%. The chain employs TRBV2 and TRBJ1-5; D may be TRBD1 (6 bases). Sequenced material: peripheral blood, taken on day 0 of AZD1222 vaccination. This receptor was taken from an adult in good health. CDR3 residues: CASSEFQGGEQPQHF. CDR3 coding DNA: TGTGCCAGCAGTGAGTTCCAAGGGGGTGAACAGCCCCAGCATTTT.